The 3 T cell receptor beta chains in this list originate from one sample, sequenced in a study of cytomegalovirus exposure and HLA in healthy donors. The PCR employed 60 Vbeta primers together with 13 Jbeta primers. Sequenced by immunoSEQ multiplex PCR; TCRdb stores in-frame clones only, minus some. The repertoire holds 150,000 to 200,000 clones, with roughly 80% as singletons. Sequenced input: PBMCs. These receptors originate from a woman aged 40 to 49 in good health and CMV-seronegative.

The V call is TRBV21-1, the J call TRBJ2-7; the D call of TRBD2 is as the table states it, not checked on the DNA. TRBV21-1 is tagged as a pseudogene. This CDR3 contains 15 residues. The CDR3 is CASSTEGLATDEQYF. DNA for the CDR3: TGTGCCAGCAGCACGGAGGGACTAGCGACTGACGAGCAGTACTTC.

CDR3 region: CASSGSWQAGDYTF. Written as DNA, the CDR3 is TGTGCCAGCAGTGGATCGTGGCAGGCGGGAGACTACACCTTC. This chain joins TRBV6-1 and TRBJ1-2; no clear D. The germline V and J ends were trimmed by 4 bases and 10 bases, with 19 bases remaining between them. Germline V CDR1 and CDR2: MNHNS, SASEGT. This CDR3 has 14 amino acids.

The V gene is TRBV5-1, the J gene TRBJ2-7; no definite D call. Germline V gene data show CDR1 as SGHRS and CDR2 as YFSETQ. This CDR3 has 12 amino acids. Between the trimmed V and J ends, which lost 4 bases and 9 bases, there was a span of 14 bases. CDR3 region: CASSLGFSMQYF. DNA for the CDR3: TGCGCCAGCAGCCTAGGATTTTCTATGCAGTACTTC.